Shown below are 21 T cell receptor beta chains from a single sample sequenced in a study of T-cell memory formation after mild COVID-19. TCRdb reanalysed the 5' RACE reads using MiXCR and keeps one entry per CDR3 protein. This repertoire shows 450,000 to 700,000 distinct CDR3 sequences, around 17% found once; its top ten account for approximately 12%. Sequencing used PBMCs or a T cell subset sorted from them (not recorded which). All receptors derive from an adult woman who had mild COVID-19 (a few samples of this study predate the infection). Cell type and time point are not known.

This clonotype was detected ten times or more. This rearrangement joins TRBV7-2 to TRBJ2-2; 9 bases align to TRBD2. Per the germline V gene, CDR1 is SGHTA and CDR2 is FQGNSA. Trimming at V came to 1 base and at J to 4 bases, leaving 4 bases not matched to a gene. The CDR3 loop spans 16 amino acids. CDR3 DNA sequence: TGTGCCAGCAGCTTAGTGGCGGGAGGGCCCACCGGGGAGCTGTTTTTT. This encodes CASSLVAGGPTGELFF.

The chain couples TRBV2 to TRBJ2-2; D is ambiguous. CDR1 and CDR2 (germline): SNHLY, FYNNEI. Trimming removed 10 bases at V and 1 base at J, with 10 bases between. The CDR3 consists of 13 residues. The CDR3 is CANWAKNTGELFF. The CDR3 DNA sequence: TGTGCCAACTGGGCTAAGAACACCGGGGAGCTGTTTTTT.

This chain joins TRBV12-3 or TRBV12-4 and TRBJ2-1; D is possibly TRBD2 (5 bases). The CDR3 has 14 residues. Trimming took 2 bases from V and 7 from J, leaving 12 bases between them. The CDR3: CASSLNLAENEQFF. As DNA, the CDR3 is TGTGCCAGCAGTTTAAATCTAGCCGAGAATGAGCAGTTCTTC.

The chain recombines TRBV29-1 with TRBJ1-1; D ambiguous. V was pared by 7 bases and J by 5 bases, with 11 bases between. The CDR3 extends over 11 amino acids. Germline V gene sequence: CDR1 SQVTM, CDR2 ANQGSEA. The CDR3 nucleotides are TGCAGCGCCCTACTCGCGACTGAAGCTTTCTTT. It is translated as CSALLATEAFF.

Only a few counts were recorded for this clonotype. The chain links TRBV7-9 to TRBJ2-7; no clear D. Trimming left V 5 bases short and J 2 bases short, with 10 bases between. Germline CDR1 and CDR2: SEHNR and FQNEAQ (reference sequence). CDR3 length equals 13 residues. CDR3 protein: CASSPVLPYEQYF. The CDR3, as DNA: TGTGCCAGCAGCCCTGTCCTGCCCTACGAGCAGTACTTC.

This clonotype showed up just a few times. This chain uses TRBV28 with TRBJ2-1; either TRBD1 or TRBD2 may fit D (6 bases each). The germline V and J ends were trimmed by 3 bases and 5 bases, with 17 bases remaining between them. Per the germline V gene, CDR1 is MDHEN and CDR2 is SYDVKM. This CDR3 region has 16 residues. CDR3 DNA: TGTGCCAGCAGTTTTGTGGGGGGCTTAAACCACAATGAGCAGTTCTTC. Translation gives CASSFVGGLNHNEQFF. Variable domain in full (rest from reference TRBV28 and TRBJ2-1): DVKVTQSSRYLVKRTGEKVFLECVQDMDHENMFWYRQDPGLGLRLIYFSYDVKMKEKGDIPEGYSVSREKKERFSLILESASTNQTSMYLCASSFVGGLNHNEQFFGPGTRLTVL.

This clonotype was observed a handful of times. The V and J genes are TRBV6-4 and TRBJ2-1; 12 bases line up with TRBD2. CDR1 and CDR2 from the germline V gene are MRHNA and SNTAGT. V lost 7 bases to trimming and J lost 8 bases; unmatched junction nucleotides: 3. This CDR3 comprises 13 residues. The CDR3 DNA follows: TGTGCCAGCAAGGGACTAGCGGGCTATGAGCAGTTCTTC. Protein: CASKGLAGYEQFF.

This clonotype was detected only once. The CDR3 region is CSARATSGGTYEQYF. DNA for the CDR3: TGCAGTGCTAGGGCTACTAGCGGGGGGACCTACGAGCAGTACTTC. V usage is TRBV20-1 and J usage is TRBJ2-7; 12 bases are a match to TRBD2. The CDR3 is made up of 15 amino acids. V shed 3 bases and J 2 bases; nucleotides not matched to a gene: 5. Germline V gene sequence: CDR1 DFQATT, CDR2 SNEGSKA (reference sequence).

V gene TRBV20-1 combines with J gene TRBJ1-2, with D uncertain. This CDR3 contains 13 residues. Trimming left V 3 bases short and J 4 bases short, with 12 bases between. The germline gives CDR1 DFQATT, CDR2 SNEGSKA (reference sequence). CDR3 sequence reads: CSASERLGYGYTF. CDR3 nucleotide sequence: TGCAGTGCTAGCGAGCGGCTGGGCTATGGCTACACCTTC.

This clonotype was recorded a few times. This sequence joins TRBV5-4 and TRBJ2-5; 7 nucleotides align to TRBD1. J gave up 3 bases and V 6 bases, and 5 bases lay outside the gene matches. The CDR3 is 13 residues long. Germline loops: CDR1 SGHNT, CDR2 YYREEE (reference sequence). The CDR3 nucleotides are TGTGCCAGCAACAGAGGACAGGAAGAGACCCAGTACTTC. Translating it yields CASNRGQEETQYF.

This sequence joins TRBV20-1 and TRBJ1-5; D is unresolved. The V gene lost 1 base and the J gene lost 0 bases, with 7 bases spanning the gap. This CDR3 is built from 14 residues. Germline assignment: CDR1 DFQATT and CDR2 SNEGSKA (reference sequence). Written as DNA, the CDR3 is TGCAGTGCTAGAGGTGACTCTAGCAATCAGCCCCAGCATTTT. Translation gives CSARGDSSNQPQHF.

This clonotype was detected only a few times. The CDR3 DNA sequence: TGCGCCAGCAGCTTGGTTGGACGGAACACAGATACGCAGTATTTT. It codes for CASSLVGRNTDTQYF. This chain joins TRBV5-1 and TRBJ2-3; D gene uncertain. Looked up from germline, CDR1 is SGHRS and CDR2 is YFSETQ. The CDR3 runs 15 residues. With 0 bases removed from V and 2 bases from J, the gap between germline ends came to 10 bases. Variable domain in full (rest from reference TRBV5-1 and TRBJ2-3): KAGVTQTPRYLIKTRGQQVTLSCSPISGHRSVSWYQQTPGQGLQFLFEYFSETQRNKGNFPGRFSGRQFSNSRSEMNVSTLELGDSALYLCASSLVGRNTDTQYFGPGTRLTVL.

This clonotype appeared a few times. The chain has TRBV7-9 and TRBJ2-7, with 11 positions matching TRBD2. Germline V gene data show CDR1 as SEHNR and CDR2 as FQNEAQ (reference sequence). This CDR3 has 13 residues. V lost 10 bases and J lost 2; bases outside the gene matches: 4. The CDR3 sequence: CATGTSGTYEQYF. For the CDR3, the DNA is TGTGCCACCGGGACTAGCGGCACCTACGAGCAGTACTTC.

The table lists this clonotype with a few counts. This sequence joins TRBV6-5 and TRBJ1-5; 9 bases align to TRBD1. Germline CDR1 reads MNHEY; CDR2 reads SVGAGI. The CDR3 is 21 amino acids. Trimming took 2 bases from V and 0 from J; bases not matched to a gene: 17. Here the CDR3 reads CASSYEGGDRARPYSNQPQHF. The CDR3 DNA reads TGTGCCAGCAGTTACGAAGGTGGGGACAGGGCAAGACCTTATAGCAATCAGCCCCAGCATTTT.

This clonotype was detected only a few times. This chain joins TRBV4-2 and TRBJ2-7; D is ambiguous. The V and J ends lost 0 bases and 2 bases respectively, with 8 bases between them. In germline, CDR1 is LGHNA, CDR2 YNFKEQ. The CDR3 sequence is 14 residues long. This CDR3 is CASSQDYGTYEQYF. CDR3 nucleotides: TGTGCCAGCAGCCAAGATTACGGCACCTACGAGCAGTACTTC.

The chain recombines TRBV29-1 with TRBJ2-2; TRBD1 matches at 8 bases. There are 13 residues in the CDR3. From germline, CDR1 is SQVTM and CDR2 ANQGSEA. V shed 5 bases and J 7 bases; nucleotides not matched to a gene: 6. In DNA, the CDR3 is TGCAGCGTTCGGGGGACAGGTCACGGGGAGCTGTTTTTT. This codes for CSVRGTGHGELFF.

The V gene is TRBV25-1, the J gene TRBJ2-1; D not certain. Germline CDR1 and CDR2: MGHDK and SYGVNS. The V end lost 5 bases, the J end lost 7 bases, and 27 bases lay between the germline ends. This CDR3 has 18 residues. The CDR3 nucleotides are TGTGCCAGCAGTTCCCGATTGGAAACAGTTCCCCCTCGGAATGAGCAGTTCTTC. Amino acid sequence: CASSSRLETVPPRNEQFF.

The chain has TRBV5-1 and TRBJ2-1; D is perhaps TRBD1 (6 bases). This CDR3 has 14 residues. Trimming cost V 4 bases and J 4 bases, with 12 bases left between them. Germline V lookup: CDR1 SGHRS, CDR2 YFSETQ. Here the CDR3 reads CASSQGQTYNEQFF. CDR3 coding DNA: TGCGCCAGCAGCCAAGGACAGACTTACAATGAGCAGTTCTTC.

This clonotype was found a few times. This sequence joins TRBV7-2 and TRBJ1-1, with D hard to call. Germline V lookup: CDR1 SGHTA, CDR2 FQGNSA. The V end was cut by 5 bases, the J end by 8 bases, with 12 bases between. There are 12 residues in the CDR3. As DNA, the CDR3 is TGTGCCAGCAGCAGGCGGTGGGGAGAAGCTTTCTTT. The encoded protein is CASSRRWGEAFF.

V and J are TRBV18 and TRBJ1-5; D is unresolved. This CDR3 contains 14 residues. The germline V and J ends were trimmed by 2 bases and 5 bases, with 10 bases remaining between them. CDR1 is KGHSH and CDR2 is LQKENI in the germline V gene. The CDR3: CASSPSDRYQPQHF. The CDR3 DNA reads TGTGCCAGCTCACCAAGCGACCGTTATCAGCCCCAGCATTTT.

This clonotype turned up a few times. J is TRBJ1-1 and V is TRBV20-1; TRBD1 agrees at 8 bases. The CDR3 totals 15 residues. The J segment lost 4 bases and the V segment lost 0 bases, leaving 7 bases of the junction unmatched. Germline V gene lookup returns CDR1 DFQATT and CDR2 SNEGSKA (reference sequence). The CDR3 region is CSARDGAGGFTEAFF. The DNA of the CDR3 is TGCAGTGCTAGAGATGGAGCAGGGGGCTTCACTGAAGCTTTCTTT.